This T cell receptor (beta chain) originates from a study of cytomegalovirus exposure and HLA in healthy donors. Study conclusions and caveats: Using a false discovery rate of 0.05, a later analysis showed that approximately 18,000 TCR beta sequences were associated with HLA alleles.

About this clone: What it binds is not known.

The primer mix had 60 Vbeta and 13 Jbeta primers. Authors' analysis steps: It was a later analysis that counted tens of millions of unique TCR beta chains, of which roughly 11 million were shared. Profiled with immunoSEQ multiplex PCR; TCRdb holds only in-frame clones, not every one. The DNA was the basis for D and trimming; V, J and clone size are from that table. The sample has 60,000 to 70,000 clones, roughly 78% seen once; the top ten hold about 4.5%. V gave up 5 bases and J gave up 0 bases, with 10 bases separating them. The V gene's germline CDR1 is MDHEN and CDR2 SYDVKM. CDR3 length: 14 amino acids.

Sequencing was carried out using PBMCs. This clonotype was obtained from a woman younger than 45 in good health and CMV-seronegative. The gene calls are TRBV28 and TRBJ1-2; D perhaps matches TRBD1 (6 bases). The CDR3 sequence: CASSQGHSNYGYTF. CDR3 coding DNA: TGTGCCAGCAGTCAGGGACACTCTAACTATGGCTACACCTTC.